This paragraph covers one TCR beta chain sequence. Its antigen remains unidentified. Purification of the CD8+ and CD4+ T cells relied on negative isolation, and TEMRA cells underwent FACS enrichment. This entry belongs to a study of CD8 T cells in Susac syndrome. The length of the CDR3 is 18 residues. Germline CDR1 reads MDHEN; CDR2 reads SYDVKM. V was shortened by 2 bases and J by 5 bases, with 24 bases between the two germline ends. Study results and caveats: CD8+ clonal expansion in Susac was maximal in TEMRA cells and in active patients.

Reverse transcription of roughly 0.5 to 1 ug RNA was carried out with random hexamers. TCRdb re-analysed the immunoSEQ multiplex PCR reads in MiXCR, keeping a single row per CDR3 protein. Here the sample spans around 150,000 distinct CDR3 sequences, around 93% being singletons. Sequencing was done on a sample of CD8+ T cells from PBMCs. This sequence joins TRBV28 and TRBJ2-5; D possibly matches TRBD1 or TRBD2 (5 bases each). The sequence was obtained from a human donor with Susac syndrome. CDR3 loop: CASSLRSRRQGVWETQYF. CDR3 bases: TGTGCCAGCAGTTTACGTAGTCGGCGGCAGGGAGTTTGGGAGACCCAGTACTTC. Complete variable domain (other parts from reference TRBV28 and TRBJ2-5): DVKVTQSSRYLVKRTGEKVFLECVQDMDHENMFWYRQDPGLGLRLIYFSYDVKMKEKGDIPEGYSVSREKKERFSLILESASTNQTSMYLCASSLRSRRQGVWETQYFGPGTRLLVL.